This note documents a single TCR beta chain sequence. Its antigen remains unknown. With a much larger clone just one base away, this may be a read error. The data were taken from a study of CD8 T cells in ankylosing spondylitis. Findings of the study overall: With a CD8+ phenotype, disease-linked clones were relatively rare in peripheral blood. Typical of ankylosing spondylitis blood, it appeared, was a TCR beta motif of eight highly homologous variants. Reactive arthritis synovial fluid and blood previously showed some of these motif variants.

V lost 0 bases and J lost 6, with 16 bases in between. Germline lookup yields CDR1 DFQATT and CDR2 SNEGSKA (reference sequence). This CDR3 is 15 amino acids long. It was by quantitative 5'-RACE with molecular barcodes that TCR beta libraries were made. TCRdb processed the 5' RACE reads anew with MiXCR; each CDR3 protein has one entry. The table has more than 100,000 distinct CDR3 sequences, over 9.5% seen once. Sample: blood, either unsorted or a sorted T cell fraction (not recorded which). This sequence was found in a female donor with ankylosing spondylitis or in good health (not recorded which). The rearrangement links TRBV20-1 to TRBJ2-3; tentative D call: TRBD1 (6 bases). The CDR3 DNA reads TGCAGTGCTAGAGATATTTTGGGACACCAGGATACGCAGTATTTT. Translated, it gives CSARDILGHQDTQYF.